This passage covers 10 T cell receptor beta chains from one sample sequenced in a study of blood T cells in healthy people across ages. A second PCR, run for about 7 to 11 cycles, used a sample-barcoded 5' primer plus a J-beta primer mix. MiXCR, run by TCRdb on the 5' RACE reads, gives a single entry per CDR3 protein. The profile shows about 800,000 distinct CDR3 sequences, 35% to 60% of them singletons. What was sequenced was blood. These receptors were collected from a man older than 75 in good health.

DNA of the CDR3: TGTGCCAGCAGTCCCCCCGGGGTTTCGAGCGGCTACACCTTC. This translates into CASSPPGVSSGYTF. The chain combines TRBV6-2 or TRBV6-3 with TRBJ1-2; no clear D. Looked up from germline, CDR1 is MNHEY and CDR2 is SVGEGT. Trimming cost V 5 bases and J 8 bases, with 18 bases left between them. The CDR3 has 14 amino acids.

The J gene is TRBJ2-3, the V gene TRBV20-1; 11 bases fit TRBD2. V shed 4 bases, J shed 0 bases, and the junction held 9 bases outside the gene matches. The CDR3 is 17 amino acids. The V gene's germline CDR1 is DFQATT and CDR2 SNEGSKA (reference sequence). This CDR3 reads CSAIPSGRSESTDTQYF. In DNA, the CDR3 is TGCAGTGCTATTCCTAGCGGGAGGTCGGAAAGCACAGATACGCAGTATTTT.

The rearrangement links TRBV30 to TRBJ2-5; TRBD1 or TRBD2 may be the D gene (6 bases each). Trimming pared 0 bases from V and 5 bases from J, leaving 10 bases between. The CDR3 extends over 13 amino acids. Per germline, CDR1 GTSNPN and CDR2 SVGIG (reference sequence). The CDR3 DNA reads TGTGCCTGGAGTGTAGGGGGGCCCGAGACCCAGTACTTC. Translation gives CAWSVGGPETQYF.

On this clonotype: One end of the junction fails to match germline, which may point to a read error. The chain carries TRBV25-1 and TRBJ2-4; the D is unclear. The CDR3 length is 14 residues. Germline V gene sequence: CDR1 MGHDK, CDR2 SYGVNS. This chain's CDR3 is CASNEYGHKNIQYF. CDR3 nucleotides: TGTGCCAGCAATGAATATGGCCACAAAAACATTCAGTACTTC. Looking up the rest from reference TRBV25-1 and TRBJ2-4 gives the full variable domain: EADIYQTPRYLVIGTGKKITLECSQTMGHDKMYWYQQDPGMELHLIHYSYGVNSTEKGDLSSESTVSRIRTEHFPLTLESARPSHTSQYLCASNEYGHKNIQYFGAGTRLSVL.

This clonotype has more than one count but fewer than ten. The chain couples TRBV21-1 to TRBJ2-7. TRBV21-1 has pseudogene status. The CDR3 is made up of 11 amino acids. DNA of the CDR3: TGTGCCAGCAGCAAAGGATCCGAGCAGTACTTC. It yields the protein CASSKGSEQYF.

This clonotype was counted a single time. The CDR3, as DNA: TGTGCCAGCAGTTCCTCCCCTAGCGGGATCACAGATACGCAGTATTTT. Its translation is CASSSSPSGITDTQYF. The rearrangement links TRBV28 to TRBJ2-3; TRBD2 matches at 9 bases. The V and J ends lost 4 bases and 2 bases, in that order; junction bases with no gene match: 7. There are 16 residues in the CDR3. Germline assignment: CDR1 MDHEN and CDR2 SYDVKM.

The chain is built from TRBV12-3 or TRBV12-4 and TRBJ2-3; TRBD1 or TRBD2 may be the D gene (5 bases each). Trimming took off 0 bases at V and 1 base at J, with 11 bases between the two ends. The length of the CDR3 is 16 residues. CDR3 sequence: CASSLAARGGTDTQYF. In nucleotides, the CDR3 is TGTGCCAGCAGTTTAGCCGCCAGAGGGGGCACAGATACGCAGTATTTT.

The chain recombines TRBV20-1 with TRBJ2-5; 8 bases map to TRBD1. The junction had 8 bases not matched to a gene; V was cut back by 5 bases and J by 6 bases. Germline CDR1 reads DFQATT; CDR2 reads SNEGSKA (reference sequence). CDR3 length: 13 amino acids. The CDR3 DNA follows: TGCAGTGCTGGGCAGGGGGCTTTAAAGACCCAGTACTTC. Translation: CSAGQGALKTQYF.

The V call is TRBV27, the J call TRBJ1-2; a possible D gene is TRBD1 (6 bases). CDR3 length: 14 amino acids. V was trimmed by 6 bases and J by 6 bases, leaving 17 bases between them. Germline lookup yields CDR1 MNHEY and CDR2 SMNVEV (reference sequence). The CDR3 protein is CASRPRGGVHGYTF. DNA of the CDR3: TGTGCCAGCAGACCCAGGGGAGGGGTCCATGGCTACACCTTC.

This clonotype was seen a few times. The chain combines TRBV27 with TRBJ2-1, with no clear D. The V gene lost 0 bases and the J gene lost 10 bases, with 13 bases spanning the gap. The CDR3 extends over 14 amino acids. Germline values: CDR1 MNHEY, CDR2 SMNVEV (reference sequence). The chain's CDR3 is CASSLSIGRLEQFF. As DNA, the CDR3 is TGTGCCAGCAGTTTATCCATAGGGCGATTAGAGCAGTTCTTC.